The clone carrying this T cell receptor (beta chain) qualifies as medium-sized. The record originates from a study of blood T cell repertoires in COVID-19. Study details: COVID-19 samples from acute and convalescent phases originated in the United States, Italy and Spain. Sample material is recorded as cDNA or gDNA derived from T cells, B-cell-depleted T cells, or PBMCs.

Under the authors' procedure: By means of reference gene primer amplification, nucleated cell counts were estimated. Profiled with immunoSEQ multiplex PCR; TCRdb holds only in-frame clones, not every one. The DNA gave D and trimming, while V, J and clone size come from that table. The data contain roughly 230,000 clones, around 82% of them singletons. V shed 1 base and J shed 6 bases, with 4 bases lying between them. Germline V gene data show CDR1 as LGHDT and CDR2 as YNNKEL (reference sequence). There are 11 residues in the CDR3. Sequenced: peripheral blood. This receptor was identified in a man aged 35-49 years with active or convalescent COVID-19. V usage is TRBV3-1 (or the pseudogene TRBV3-2) and J usage is TRBJ2-7; D is unclear. The CDR3 DNA reads TGTGCCAGCAGCCAAGTGAGCGAGCAGTACTTC. Amino acids: CASSQVSEQYF.